The 30 T cell receptor gamma chains below were found in one sample sequenced in a study of γδ T cells in repeated Plasmodium falciparum infection. Gammadelta T cells were flow-sorted from PBMC into Vgamma9/Vdelta2+ and Vdelta2-negative populations for bulk analysis. TCRdb re-called clones from the multiplex PCR reads via CATT. The sample comprises approximately 32,000 gamma-chain clones, under 1.5% of which are singletons, and roughly a fifth rests with the top ten. Sequences were obtained from gamma-delta T cells from blood. These TCRs come from a pool of human donors (malaria-infected and uninfected, not separated).

The sample holds many counts of this clone. TCRdb's protein for this DNA is that of a much larger clone and differs from the translation at residue 4, likely a read error; the protein shown is the DNA translation. The same CDR3 arises from other DNA sequences in this sample as well. The chain recombines TRGV9 with TRGJ1 or TRGJ2. The J gene was not available in TCRdb and was assigned here by matching the DNA to germline segments. The CDR3 sequence is 18 residues long. The V gene's germline CDR1 is GITISATS and CDR2 ISYDGTV (reference sequence). CDR3 coding DNA: TGTGCCTTGCGGGAGGTATCCCAAGGGCTATCGAATTATTATAAGAAACTCTTT. Protein sequence: CALREVSQGLSNYYKKLF.

Many counts were recorded for this clone. The rearrangement links TRGV4 to TRGJP2. V gave up 6 bases and J gave up 2 bases; unmatched junction bases: 12. This CDR3 is 16 amino acids long. CDR1 and CDR2 (germline): EGSTGY, YDSYTSSV. CDR3 nucleotides: TGTGCCACCTGGTGCCCCATCCTCAGTAGTGATTGGATCAAGACGTTT. Protein product: CATWCPILSSDWIKTF.

This clone turned up a few times. This likely traces to a read error, being one base from a far larger clone. This sample also contains other DNA sequences that code for the same CDR3. V usage is TRGV9 and J usage is TRGJP. TCRdb records no J gene; here it was assigned by comparing the DNA to germline. This CDR3 region has 18 residues. Per germline, CDR1 GITISATS and CDR2 ISYDGTV (reference sequence). CDR3 region: CALWEVTLQELGKKIKVF. The CDR3 region has the DNA TGTGCCTTGTGGGAGGTTACACTTCAAGAGTTGGGCAAGAAAATCAAGGTATTT.

This clone was seen a handful of times. This DNA translates differently at residues 7 and 9 from the TCRdb protein, which is that of a much larger clone; a read error is likely, and the protein shown is the DNA's own translation. CDR3 in amino acids: CALWENCAEELGKKIKVF. The CDR3 DNA is TGTGCCTTGTGGGAGAACTGCGCGGAGGAGTTGGGCAAAAAAATCAAGGTATTT. V and J are TRGV9 and TRGJP. V was pared by 3 bases and J by 7 bases, with 12 bases of the junction left unmatched. CDR1 GITISATS and CDR2 ISYDGTV come from the germline V gene (reference sequence). CDR3 length equals 18 residues.

As to this clone: TCRdb records a much larger clone's protein for this DNA, with a difference at residue 5 that likely arises from a read error; the protein given is the translation of the DNA. The rearrangement joins TRGV4 to TRGJ1 or TRGJ2. This CDR3 contains 13 residues. V lost 6 bases, J lost 5 bases, and 10 bases stayed unmatched. CDR1 is EGSTGY, CDR2 YDSYTSSV, per germline. The CDR3 loop is CATWYEGNYKKLF. In DNA form, the CDR3 reads TGTGCCACCTGGTATGAAGGGAATTATAAGAAACTCTTT.

Comments on this clone: It is likely a read error: a sequence one base away is far more abundant. At the DNA level, this CDR3 is encoded by other sequences in the same sample as well. The J gene was not called, though the V gene is TRGV9. The CDR3 is 11 residues long. The germline gives CDR1 GITISATS, CDR2 ISYDGTV (reference sequence). CDR3 in amino acids: CALWETTKKLF. In nucleotides, the CDR3 is TGTGCCTTGTGGGAGACTACTAAGAAGCTCTTT.

There are many counts of this clone. This probably arose from a read error, given a far larger clone one base away. Other DNA sequences in this specimen translate into the identical CDR3. No J gene call was made, and the V gene is TRGV9. The CDR3 contains 11 residues. The germline V gene encodes CDR1 GITISATS and CDR2 ISYDGTV (reference sequence). The CDR3 reads CALGGDWIKTF. The DNA of the CDR3 is TGTGCCTTGGGGGGTGATTGGATCAAGACGTTC.

This clone was observed at least ten times. The TCRdb record carries a much larger clone's protein, which differs from this DNA's translation at residue 7; a read error is the likely cause, and the protein listed here is the DNA translation. The chain carries TRGV9 and TRGJ1 or TRGJ2. With V trimmed by 2 bases and J by 11 bases, 9 bases remained unmatched. The CDR3 runs 12 residues. The V gene's germline CDR1 is GITISATS and CDR2 ISYDGTV (reference sequence). CDR3 coding DNA: TGTGCCTTGTGGGAGGGAAATCAGGAGAAACTCTTT. It is translated as CALWEGNQEKLF.

This clone was seen repeatedly, ten times or more. For this DNA, TCRdb reports the protein of a much larger clone, which diverges at residue 12, most likely from a read error; the protein presented here is translated directly from the DNA. The chain uses TRGV9 and TRGJP. The CDR3 length is 18 residues. Germline values: CDR1 GITISATS, CDR2 ISYDGTV (reference sequence). The CDR3 here is CALWQVSRQELDKKIKVF. As DNA, the CDR3 is TGTGCCTTGTGGCAGGTGAGCCGGCAAGAGTTGGACAAAAAAATCAAGGTATTT.

This clone was observed many times. Possible read error: a much larger clone is one base away. Additional DNA sequences in this sample encode the identical CDR3. V gene TRGV2 combines with J gene TRGJ1 or TRGJ2. V shed 0 bases, J shed 2 bases, and the junction held 1 base outside the gene matches. The CDR3 is made up of 13 amino acids. CDR1 and CDR2 from the germline V gene are EGSNGY and YDSYNSKV. The CDR3 coding sequence is TGTGCCACCTGGGACGGGCATTATTATAAGAAACTCTTT. This codes for CATWDGHYYKKLF.

The sample holds many counts of this clone. The rearrangement links TRGV3 to TRGJ1 or TRGJ2. The CDR3 runs to 13 residues. V shed 1 base, J shed 3 bases, and the junction held 3 bases outside the gene matches. The germline V gene encodes CDR1 VTNTFY and CDR2 YDVSTARD (reference sequence). The CDR3 sequence is CATWDSIYYKKLF. CDR3 nucleotides: TGTGCCACCTGGGACAGCATTTATTATAAGAAACTCTTT.

Ten or more counts support this clone. The protein held in TCRdb is that of a much larger clone and does not match this DNA's translation at residue 3, likely because of a read error; the protein shown is translated from the DNA. This chain connects TRGV9 to TRGJP. No J gene was available from TCRdb, and it was assigned here by a germline match of the DNA. Germline CDR1 is GITISATS and CDR2 is ISYDGTV (reference sequence). CDR3 length: 19 residues. The CDR3, as DNA: TGTGCCTCGTGGGAGGTGCATTTGGTGAGGGAGTTGGGCAAAAAAATCAAGGTATTT. Its translation: CASWEVHLVRELGKKIKVF.

Details on this clone: A far larger clone is a single base away, which makes a read error likely. The identical CDR3 is also encoded by other nucleotide sequences in the sample. This chain connects TRGV9 to TRGJP. No J segment appears in TCRdb, so it was assigned here by matching the sequence to germline. Trimming cost V 3 bases and J 11 bases; bases outside gene matches: 7. The CDR3 consists of 15 residues. CDR1 and CDR2 (germline): GITISATS, ISYDGTV (reference sequence). In nucleotides, the CDR3 is TGTGCCTTGTGGGAGAGCAAGCTGGGCAAAAAAATCAAGGTATTT. Protein sequence: CALWESKLGKKIKVF.

About this clone itself: With only one base between it and a far larger clone, this is likely a read error. V usage is TRGV9 and J usage is TRGJP. TCRdb lists no J gene, so it was determined here by aligning the DNA to germline. CDR1 is GITISATS and CDR2 is ISYDGTV in the germline V gene (reference sequence). The CDR3 has 17 amino acids. CDR3 amino acids: CALWEVLLELGKKIKVF. CDR3 nucleotides: TGTGCCTTGTGGGAGGTGCTATTGGAGTTGGGCAAAAAGATCAAGGTATTT.

There are many counts of this clone. TCRdb's protein, taken from a much larger clone, differs from this DNA's translation at residue 5, likely owing to a read error; the protein displayed comes from the DNA. J is TRGJP2 and V is TRGV2. TCRdb gives no J gene; it was assigned here by matching the DNA to germline. Germline V gives CDR1 EGSNGY, CDR2 YDSYNSKV. The CDR3 is made up of 14 amino acids. Trimming at V came to 5 bases and at J to 2 bases, leaving 5 bases not matched to a gene. In nucleotides, the CDR3 is TGTGCCACCTGGGGCGGAAGTAGTGATTGGATCAAGACGTTT. As protein: CATWGGSSDWIKTF.

This clone was found a few times. A far more abundant clone sits one base away, making this likely a read error. The chain couples TRGV2 to TRGJ1 or TRGJ2. TCRdb leaves out the J gene; it was filled in here by matching the DNA to germline. CDR1 is EGSNGY and CDR2 is YDSYNSKV in the germline V gene. This CDR3 comprises 14 residues. CDR3 bases: TGTGCCACATGGGACGGCTTCTCGGGGGGAAAGAAACTCTTT. Protein: CATWDGFSGGKKLF.

Turning to this clone: TCRdb shows a much larger clone's protein in place of this DNA's translation, and the two differ at residue 19, likely through a read error; the protein shown is translated from the DNA. The chain employs TRGV9 and TRGJP. As TCRdb names no J gene, one was assigned here on the basis of a DNA match to germline. The CDR3 covers 22 residues. Germline CDR1 GITISATS, CDR2 ISYDGTV (reference sequence). The CDR3 loop reads CALWANREHTMGSELGKKVKVF. The CDR3 DNA is TGTGCCTTGTGGGCTAACCGGGAGCATACCATGGGATCCGAGTTGGGCAAAAAAGTCAAGGTATTT.

This clone was observed many times. The protein TCRdb lists belongs to a much larger clone and differs from this DNA's translation at residue 4, which points to a read error; the protein shown is made from the DNA. The V call is TRGV9, the J call TRGJP1. TCRdb supplies no J gene; here it was assigned by aligning the nucleotide sequence to germline. The V gene's germline CDR1 is GITISATS and CDR2 ISYDGTV (reference sequence). The CDR3 loop spans 15 amino acids. CDR3 sequence (DNA): TGTGCCTTGCGGGAGGCCCTCGGCACTGGTTGGTTCAAGATATTT. As protein: CALREALGTGWFKIF.

This clone is medium-sized. This chain uses TRGV9 with TRGJ1 or TRGJ2. Trimming took 2 bases from V and 6 from J; bases not matched to a gene: 7. This CDR3 has 13 amino acids. The germline gives CDR1 GITISATS, CDR2 ISYDGTV (reference sequence). The DNA of the CDR3 is TGTGCCTTGTGGGAGGCGCCCCTTTATAAGAAACTCTTT. This translates into CALWEAPLYKKLF.

This clone was detected many times. TCRdb's protein for this DNA is that of a much larger clone and differs from the translation at residue 11, likely a read error; the protein shown is the DNA translation. The genes are TRGV9 and TRGJP. This CDR3 has 16 residues. Germline V lookup: CDR1 GITISATS, CDR2 ISYDGTV (reference sequence). CDR3 bases: TGTGCCTTGTGGGAGGAACAAGAGTTGGGCAGAAAAATCAAGGTATTT. Translation: CALWEEQELGRKIKVF.

There are many counts of this clone. The chain recombines TRGV9 with TRGJP. From germline, CDR1 is GITISATS and CDR2 ISYDGTV (reference sequence). This CDR3 contains 17 residues. The V gene end was trimmed by 0 bases and the J gene end by 11 bases; junction bases not matched to a gene: 10. The CDR3 loop reads CALWEVAQGVGKKIKVF. DNA of the CDR3: TGTGCCTTGTGGGAGGTGGCCCAAGGAGTGGGCAAAAAAATCAAGGTATTT.

This clone appeared many times. One end of the junction is discordant with germline, which a read error may explain. The chain has TRGV8 and TRGJP2. The length of the CDR3 is 13 residues. Germline-derived CDR1 and CDR2 are VENAVY and YDSYNSRV. This CDR3 reads CATWDRSDWIKTF. CDR3 sequence (DNA): TGTGCCACCTGGGATAGGAGTGATTGGATCAAGACGTTT.

This clone was recorded at least ten times. The protein recorded in TCRdb matches a much larger clone and deviates from this DNA's translation at residue 8, suggesting a read error; the protein here is obtained by translating the DNA. The gene calls are TRGV9 and TRGJP. The CDR3 is 13 residues long. Germline assignment: CDR1 GITISATS and CDR2 ISYDGTV (reference sequence). The CDR3 nucleotides read TGTGCCTTGCAAGAGTTGGGCAGAAAAATCAAGGTATTT. This sequence encodes CALQELGRKIKVF.

This clone has more than one count but fewer than ten. This probably arose from a read error, given a far larger clone one base away. Other DNA sequences in this specimen translate into the identical CDR3. The J gene was not called, though the V gene is TRGV9. CDR3 length equals 18 residues. Germline CDR1 and CDR2: GITISATS and ISYDGTV (reference sequence). DNA for the CDR3: TGTGCCTTGTGGGAGGTGTATAGCCCAAGGTTGGGCAAAAAAATCAAAGTATTT. Encoded protein: CALWEVYSPRLGKKIKVF.

This clone came up many times. This DNA's translation and the protein TCRdb lists, from a much larger clone, do not match at residue 5, likely due to a read error; the protein shown is translated from the DNA. The sample carries other DNA sequences with the same CDR3. The chain combines TRGV4 with TRGJ1 or TRGJ2. TCRdb supplies no J gene; here it was assigned by aligning the nucleotide sequence to germline. CDR1 and CDR2 (germline): EGSTGY, YDSYTSSV. CDR3 length equals 12 residues. The CDR3 DNA is TGTGCCACCTGGGGTGGGCTTTATAAGAAACTCTTT. It yields the protein CATWGGLYKKLF.

By share, this clone counts as medium-sized. V is TRGV9 and J is TRGJP. The germline gives CDR1 GITISATS, CDR2 ISYDGTV (reference sequence). CDR3 length: 17 residues. V lost 2 bases to trimming and J lost 4 bases; unmatched junction nucleotides: 5. The CDR3 spells CALWEATQELGKKIKVF. CDR3 in DNA: TGTGCCTTGTGGGAGGCCACCCAAGAGTTGGGCAAAAAAATCAAGGTATTT.

This clone was picked up a small number of times. A read error likely explains this, since a far larger clone differs by one base. Within the sample, other DNA sequences also encode this same CDR3. V gene TRGV9 was called; the J gene was not. The CDR3 runs 17 residues. The germline CDR1 and CDR2 sequences are GITISATS and ISYDGTV (reference sequence). The CDR3 nucleotides read TGTGCCTTGTGGGAGGTGTATGATAAGTTGGGCAAAAAAATTAAGGTATTT. Protein sequence: CALWEVYDKLGKKIKVF.

Ten or more counts support this clone. The genes are TRGV8 and TRGJ1 or TRGJ2. Since TCRdb gives no J gene, matching the DNA to germline was used here to assign it. The CDR3 has 14 residues. Germline CDR1 reads VENAVY; CDR2 reads YDSYNSRV. Trimming removed 5 bases from V and 2 bases from J; junction bases left unmatched: 9. CDR3 nucleotides: TGTGCCACCTGGGGCACGTATCATTATTATAAGAAACTCTTT. Translation gives CATWGTYHYYKKLF.

This clone was recorded at least ten times. The protein in TCRdb stems from a much larger clone and differs at residue 4 from this DNA's translation, likely a read error; here the protein is translated from the DNA. The rearrangement joins TRGV9 to TRGJ1 or TRGJ2. TCRdb lists no J gene, so it was determined here by aligning the DNA to germline. This CDR3 has 13 amino acids. Germline CDR1 GITISATS, CDR2 ISYDGTV (reference sequence). The CDR3 reads CALREGPYYKKLF. The CDR3, as DNA: TGTGCCTTGCGGGAGGGACCTTATTATAAGAAACTCTTT.

In its sample, this clone was seen many times. A read error is likely here: a far larger clone is one base away. This same CDR3 is encoded by further DNA sequences in the sample. The V gene was identified as TRGV2, while no J gene was called. Germline V gene lookup returns CDR1 EGSNGY and CDR2 YDSYNSKV. The CDR3 covers 14 residues. CDR3 loop: CATWDGPQHREKLF. Written as DNA, the CDR3 is TGTGCCACCTGGGACGGGCCTCAACATCGGGAGAAGCTCTTT.